This T cell receptor beta chain was documented in a study of blood T cell repertoires in COVID-19. The CDR3 consists of 18 residues. J was trimmed by 6 bases and V by 3 bases; bases with no gene match: 16. The germline V gene encodes CDR1 SGHDT and CDR2 YYEEEE. Under the authors' procedure: The assay estimated nucleated cells by amplifying reference gene primers. The repertoire was sequenced with immunoSEQ multiplex PCR; TCRdb's copy has only in-frame clones and lacks some. D and trimming come from the DNA, and the V and J calls and clone size come from that table. The data hold about 220,000 clones, with approximately 80% observed a single time. Which cohort a participant joined came from the clinical history participants gave. All recovered Cohort 3 donors got two negative PCRs, got clearance, or saw symptom resolution.

The rearrangement uses TRBV5-6 and TRBJ2-3, with 10 bases fitting TRBD2. This sequence was found in a woman aged 55 to 70 who had recovered from COVID-19. Source material: PBMCs or T cells enriched from blood (not recorded which). CDR3 protein: CASSSLGEQREGRDTQYF. DNA of the CDR3: TGTGCCAGCAGCTCCCTCGGGGAGCAGCGGGAGGGCCGGGATACGCAGTATTTT.